Listed below are T cell receptor beta chains from one sample, sequenced in a study of blood T cell repertoires in COVID-19. Measured with immunoSEQ multiplex PCR; TCRdb has only the in-frame clones, and not every one. The data hold 200,000 to 250,000 clones, with around 85% observed a single time. The sequenced sample consisted of PBMCs or T cells enriched from blood (not recorded which). Receptor source: a woman between 45 and 65 years old in a cohort exposed to, infected with or recovered from COVID-19 (not recorded which). The CDR3 runs from the conserved cysteine through the conserved F or W. A D gene is named only where the DNA matches it firmly.

CDR3 length	V gene	D gene	J gene	CDR3 protein
15	TRBV7-9	TRBD1	TRBJ1-2	CASSQTGKRGYGYTF
14	TRBV7-2	-	TRBJ1-2	CASSFPAGARGYTF
19	TRBV14	TRBD1	TRBJ1-6	CASSQRTPRDRDHNSPLHF
14	TRBV9	-	TRBJ1-5	CASSVGGGNQPQHF
16	TRBV4-2	-	TRBJ1-2	CASSQVGQRFSYGYTF
15	TRBV30	-	TRBJ1-2	CAWSLRTHRNYGYTF
19	TRBV7-8	TRBD2	TRBJ2-5	CASSPLRLLLAGRQETQYF
15	TRBV10-3	-	TRBJ1-1	CAISVGSGRSTEAFF
13	TRBV30	-	TRBJ2-7	CAWSLRDKARGYF
16	TRBV29-1	TRBD1	TRBJ2-2	CSATGRQGAYTGELFF
14	TRBV6-2/TRBV6-3	TRBD1	TRBJ1-6	CASSLTGANSPLHF
15	TRBV4-1	-	TRBJ2-3	CASSQGQWRTDTQYF
14	TRBV6-1	-	TRBJ1-6	CASSEGTAGSPLHF
16	TRBV9	TRBD2	TRBJ2-3	CASSAPRGGLSDTQYF
13	TRBV29-1	-	TRBJ2-7	CSVGGPGRYEQYF
19	TRBV21-1	-	TRBJ1-5	CASSIGTTPGRLSNQPQHF
15	TRBV6-2/TRBV6-3	TRBD1	TRBJ1-1	CASSQGGDGNTEAFF
15	TRBV7-9	TRBD1	TRBJ1-1	CASSSGQGKNTEAFF
16	TRBV5-5	TRBD1	TRBJ1-6	CASRNAGGTGYSPLHF
12	TRBV5-5	-	TRBJ1-4	CASSPVGEKLFF
16	TRBV9	TRBD1	TRBJ2-4	CASSARGWGPKNIQYF
13	TRBV5-1	-	TRBJ1-2	CASSGGSNYGYTF
15	TRBV4-3	-	TRBJ2-5	CASSQDWRPQETQYF
15	TRBV5-6	TRBD1	TRBJ1-5	CASSLGQGVSQPQHF
16	TRBV5-6	-	TRBJ1-2	CASSLDSGHNIYGYTF
13	TRBV6-6	-	TRBJ2-7	CASSYWPDYEQYF
16	TRBV7-8	-	TRBJ1-5	CASSFLRGISNQPQHF
13	TRBV29-1	TRBD2	TRBJ2-4	CSVEQRGSDIQYF
16	TRBV7-3	-	TRBJ1-2	CASSLNPGSTVKGYTF
12	TRBV15	TRBD1	TRBJ1-2	CATNHRGEGYTF
15	TRBV5-4	-	TRBJ1-6	CASSPDRSYNSPLHF
15	TRBV5-5	-	TRBJ2-2	CASSLGQDSTGELFF
15	TRBV6-2/TRBV6-3	TRBD2	TRBJ2-5	CASNPERGRQETQYF
13	TRBV9	-	TRBJ1-3	CASRSAGMNTIYF
16	TRBV6-2/TRBV6-3	TRBD1	TRBJ2-2	CASSHRTGANTGELFF
13	TRBV7-2	-	TRBJ1-6	CASSLEALSPLHF
17	TRBV27	TRBD1	TRBJ2-1	CASSSSGQGATYNEQFF
16	TRBV27	-	TRBJ2-6	CASRAGRNSGANVLTF
13	TRBV7-3	TRBD2	TRBJ2-3	CASSLAGVDTQYF
16	TRBV19	-	TRBJ1-5	CASSIGGSDSNQPQHF
14	TRBV7-8	TRBD1	TRBJ2-7	CASSPGDSSYEQYF
16	TRBV27	-	TRBJ2-3	CASSLIGWRATDTQYF
13	TRBV6-5	TRBD1	TRBJ1-1	CASSSDRGGVAFF
15	TRBV6-5	TRBD1	TRBJ1-3	CASRTGVGSGNTIYF
17	TRBV6-2/TRBV6-3	TRBD2	TRBJ2-5	CASSKTGLAGGRETQYF
14	TRBV4-1	TRBD1	TRBJ1-5	CASSQGQGDQPQHF
17	TRBV27	TRBD1	TRBJ1-2	CASSLSIPAGGSYGYTF
14	TRBV5-6	TRBD1	TRBJ2-7	CASSLGQGGYEQYF
15	TRBV7-2	-	TRBJ1-3	CASSLGAFSGNTIYF
14	TRBV20-1	-	TRBJ2-2	CSASGLSNTGELFF
13	TRBV12-3/TRBV12-4	-	TRBJ2-7	CASSFAISPAQYF
14	TRBV7-2	-	TRBJ2-7	CASSLRQGSYEQYF